The 20 T cell receptor beta chains below come from one sample, sequenced in a study of T cell responses to AZD1222 COVID-19 vaccine (dated by TCRdb to the early 2020s). Libraries were prepared through the immunoSEQ multiplex PCR assay. TCRdb took this table from immuneACCESS and kept in-frame rearrangements with V and J called. Such tables lack part of the clones; where checked against another copy, unresolved V genes explain under half of the gap, and the rest is unexplained. Within this sample are approximately 150,000 clones, with roughly 90% of them counted one time only. The leading ten clones occupy more than 1.3% of the sample. The time point label here, explained by the study, means: baseline before first vaccination. The sequencing here drew on peripheral blood, taken on day 0 of AZD1222 vaccination. These receptors all stem from an adult in good health.

The CDR3 loop is CASSPVAGWADTQYF. DNA for the CDR3: TGTGCCAGCAGCCCCGTGGCAGGTTGGGCAGATACGCAGTATTTT. The chain links TRBV7-7 to TRBJ2-3, with no clear D. Trimming took 5 bases from V and 4 from J, leaving 16 bases between them. Per the germline V gene, CDR1 is SSHAT and CDR2 is FNYEAQ (reference sequence). The CDR3 spans 15 residues.

A single count supports this clone. This sequence joins TRBV9 and TRBJ2-1; D is uncertain. This CDR3 spans 13 amino acids. The V gene's germline CDR1 is SGDLS and CDR2 YYNGEE. Between the trimmed V and J ends, which lost 3 bases and 7 bases, there was a span of 11 bases. As DNA, the CDR3 is TGTGCCAGCAGCGGAACGGGCGTAAATGAGCAGTTCTTC. This encodes CASSGTGVNEQFF.

The V call is TRBV9, the J call TRBJ2-1, with 8 positions matching TRBD1. Germline CDR1 SGDLS, CDR2 YYNGEE. J was trimmed by 15 bases and V by 5 bases; bases with no gene match: 10. This CDR3 comprises 12 residues. The CDR3 region has the DNA TGTGCCAGCAGTGCCGCGACAGGGGTTTTGTTCTTC. This translates into CASSAATGVLFF. The variable domain in full, with the rest retrieved from reference TRBV9 and TRBJ2-1, is DSGVTQTPKHLITATGQRVTLRCSPRSGDLSVYWYQQSLDQGLQFLIQYYNGEERAKGNILERFSAQQFPDLHSELNLSSLELGDSALYFCASSAATGVLFFGPGTRLTVL.

This chain joins TRBV7-2 and TRBJ1-2, with D unresolved. CDR3 length: 15 amino acids. V was pared by 2 bases and J by 0 bases, with 10 bases between. CDR1 is SGHTA, CDR2 FQGNSA, per germline. CDR3 residues: CASSLRLQANYGYTF. CDR3 bases: TGTGCCAGCAGCTTACGCCTGCAAGCTAACTATGGCTACACCTTC. The full variable domain, in which reference TRBV7-2 and TRBJ1-2 provide the parts outside the CDR3, is GAGVSQSPSNKVTEKGKDVELRCDPISGHTALYWYRQSLGQGLEFLIYFQGNSAPDKSGLPSDRFSAERTGGSVSTLTIQRTQQEDSAVYLCASSLRLQANYGYTFGSGTRLTVV.

The chain has TRBV2 and TRBJ2-1; the D gene could be TRBD1 or TRBD2 (6 bases each). In germline, CDR1 is SNHLY, CDR2 FYNNEI. The CDR3 spans 12 residues. The V end was cut by 8 bases, the J end by 6 bases, with 11 bases between. Here the CDR3 reads CASWGAVNEQFF. CDR3 nucleotides: TGTGCCAGCTGGGGGGCGGTCAATGAGCAGTTCTTC.

This CDR3 is CASSEGGPNTEAFF. Here the CDR3 DNA reads TGCGCCAGCAGTGAAGGGGGGCCGAACACTGAAGCTTTCTTT. The V and J genes are TRBV10-2 and TRBJ1-1, with a possible D match to TRBD1 (6 bases). Germline values: CDR1 WSHSY, CDR2 SAAADI. V lost 3 bases and J 1 base, leaving 9 bases between the germline ends. The CDR3 runs 14 residues.

The chain recombines TRBV19 with TRBJ2-1; D uncertain. Trimming removed 4 bases at V and 4 bases at J, with 11 bases between. CDR1 is LNHDA, CDR2 SQIVND, per germline (reference sequence). The CDR3 is 14 residues long. The CDR3 coding sequence is TGTGCCAGTAGTACAGTGGGCCTTTACAATGAGCAGTTCTTC. Encoded protein: CASSTVGLYNEQFF.

The chain carries TRBV11-2 and TRBJ1-2, with D possibly TRBD1 on 6 matching bases. The CDR3 has 14 residues. CDR1 and CDR2 (germline): SGHAT, FQNNGV. Trimming removed 2 bases from V and 1 base from J, with 8 bases in between. CDR3 region: CASSLPDSNYGYTF. CDR3 nucleotide sequence: TGTGCCAGCAGCTTACCGGACAGTAACTATGGCTACACCTTC. Drawing the rest from reference TRBV11-2 and TRBJ1-2, the complete variable domain is EAGVAQSPRYKIIEKRQSVAFWCNPISGHATLYWYQQILGQGPKLLIQFQNNGVVDDSQLPKDRFSAERLKGVDSTLKIQPAKLEDSAVYLCASSLPDSNYGYTFGSGTRLTVV.

This clone was counted a few times. This chain joins TRBV29-1 and TRBJ1-2; 8 bases are a match to TRBD1. Per the germline V gene, CDR1 is SQVTM and CDR2 is ANQGSEA. This CDR3 region has 13 residues. V shed 7 bases, J shed 5 bases, and the junction held 9 bases outside the gene matches. The CDR3 is CSESQGDGYGYTF. In DNA form, the CDR3 reads TGCAGCGAATCACAGGGGGATGGATATGGCTACACCTTC.

V usage is TRBV5-1 and J usage is TRBJ1-3; a weak D match, TRBD1 (5 bases). This CDR3 is 14 amino acids long. V was pared by 4 bases and J by 2 bases, with 10 bases between. Germline CDR1 reads SGHRS; CDR2 reads YFSETQ. In nucleotides, the CDR3 is TGCGCCAGCAGCCTGGACAATGCTGGAAACACCATATATTTT. Amino acids: CASSLDNAGNTIYF.

The gene calls are TRBV30 and TRBJ1-5, with a tentative D call TRBD1 (5 bases). Germline loops: CDR1 GTSNPN, CDR2 SVGIG (reference sequence). The CDR3 extends over 14 amino acids. The V end lost 0 bases, the J end lost 9 bases, and 15 bases lay between the germline ends. Here the CDR3 DNA reads TGTGCCTGGAGTGTGGGGCAACTCGCGGGGCCCCAGCATTTT. Translated: CAWSVGQLAGPQHF.

The gene calls are TRBV7-8 and TRBJ2-7; D could derive from TRBD1 or TRBD2 (6 bases each). Trimming removed 5 bases from V and 3 bases from J, with 17 bases in between. Germline loops: CDR1 SGHVS, CDR2 FQNEAQ. This CDR3 has 15 amino acids. CDR3 in DNA: TGTGCCAGCAGCCCCAGGGGTAGCGGCATCTACGAGCAGTACTTC. Protein: CASSPRGSGIYEQYF.

The J gene is TRBJ2-3, the V gene TRBV19; 9 bases line up with TRBD1. CDR1 LNHDA and CDR2 SQIVND come from the germline V gene (reference sequence). This CDR3 has 16 amino acids. The ends lost 5 bases at V and 4 bases at J; junction bases unmatched: 10. The DNA for the CDR3 is TGTGCCAGTAGTGACCAAGGACAGGGGATGGCAGATACGCAGTATTTT. Protein sequence: CASSDQGQGMADTQYF.

This chain joins TRBV6-5 and TRBJ1-2, with D possibly matching TRBD1 (5 bases). The germline CDR1 and CDR2 sequences are MNHEY and SVGAGI. Trimming took off 6 bases at V and 0 bases at J, with 8 bases between the two ends. The CDR3 runs 13 residues. The DNA of the CDR3 is TGTGCCAGCAGGGAGACAGCTAACTATGGCTACACCTTC. It yields the protein CASRETANYGYTF.

The V call is TRBV4-3, the J call TRBJ2-7; D not certain. The CDR3 runs 15 residues. CDR1 LGHNA and CDR2 YSLEER come from the germline V gene. V lost 0 bases and J lost 0, with 9 bases in between. The CDR3 loop reads CASSQDLSYSYEQYF. The CDR3 DNA is TGCGCCAGCAGCCAAGACCTTTCCTACTCCTACGAGCAGTACTTC.

CDR3 nucleotide sequence: TGTGCCAGCAGTACGGGGGCAACTAATGAAAAACTGTTTTTT. Residues: CASSTGATNEKLFF. The chain has TRBV6-5 and TRBJ1-4, with D perhaps TRBD1 (5 bases). With 5 bases removed from V and 0 bases from J, the gap between germline ends came to 7 bases. The CDR3 spans 14 residues. Germline assignment: CDR1 MNHEY and CDR2 SVGAGI.

The CDR3 reads CASSVGASAYYEQYF. The CDR3 DNA reads as TGTGCCAGCAGCGTAGGGGCTAGCGCCTACTACGAGCAGTACTTC. The rearrangement links TRBV9 to TRBJ2-7; D is perhaps TRBD2 (6 bases). The length of the CDR3 is 15 residues. Germline CDR1 reads SGDLS; CDR2 reads YYNGEE. The V and J ends lost 0 bases and 3 bases respectively, with 13 bases between them.

The rearrangement uses TRBV30 and TRBJ1-5; weak D call: TRBD1 (6 bases). Germline V gene data show CDR1 as GTSNPN and CDR2 as SVGIG (reference sequence). The CDR3 spans 17 residues. Trimming took off 3 bases at V and 0 bases at J, with 18 bases between the two ends. CDR3 DNA sequence: TGTGCCTGGAGCGTCCGCAGGGGTATGAATAGCAATCAGCCCCAGCATTTT. Translated: CAWSVRRGMNSNQPQHF.

The rearrangement uses TRBV15 and TRBJ1-2; 9 bases align to TRBD1. Germline-derived CDR1 and CDR2 are LNHNV and YYDKDF (reference sequence). The CDR3 has 14 residues. V shed 6 bases, J shed 4 bases, and the junction held 6 bases outside the gene matches. In DNA form, the CDR3 reads TGTGCCACCAGTCGGGGACAGGGATTCTATGGCTACACCTTC. As protein: CATSRGQGFYGYTF.

The CDR3 here is CSVGGEVETQYF. The CDR3 DNA is TGCAGCGTTGGTGGAGAGGTGGAGACCCAGTACTTC. This chain connects TRBV29-1 to TRBJ2-5; D remains ambiguous. Germline CDR1 is SQVTM and CDR2 is ANQGSEA. Deletions cut 4 bases from V and 5 bases from J, with 11 bases between. This CDR3 is 12 amino acids long.